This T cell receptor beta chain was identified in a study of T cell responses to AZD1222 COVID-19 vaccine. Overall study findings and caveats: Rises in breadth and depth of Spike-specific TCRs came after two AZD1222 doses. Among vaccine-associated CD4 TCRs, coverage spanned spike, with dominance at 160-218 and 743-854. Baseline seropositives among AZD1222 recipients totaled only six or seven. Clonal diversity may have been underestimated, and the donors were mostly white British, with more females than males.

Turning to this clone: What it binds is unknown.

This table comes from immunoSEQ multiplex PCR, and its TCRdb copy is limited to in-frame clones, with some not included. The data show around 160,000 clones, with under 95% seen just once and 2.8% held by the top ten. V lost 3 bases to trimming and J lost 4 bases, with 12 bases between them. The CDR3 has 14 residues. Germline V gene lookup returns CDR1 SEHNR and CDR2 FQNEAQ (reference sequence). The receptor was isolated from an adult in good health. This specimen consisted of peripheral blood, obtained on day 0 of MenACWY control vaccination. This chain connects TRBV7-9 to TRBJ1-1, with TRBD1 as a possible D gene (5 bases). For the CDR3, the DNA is TGTGCCAGCAGCTTTGGGACTCTTCCCACTGAAGCTTTCTTT. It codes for CASSFGTLPTEAFF.